This T cell receptor beta chain was sequenced for a study of regulatory T cells in long-lasting Graves disease. Study-level information: Antithyroid drug use was under 3 months in newly diagnosed Graves' patients.

Time point specified: newly diagnosed GD, antithyroid drugs for less than 3 months. There was RNA extracted from PBMCs, and the TCR library was made from it. This clonotype was observed a handful of times. Its antigen is not identified. Study-wide findings and caveats: Compared with new cases, persistent Graves' patients showed reduced TCR diversity.

Both iRepertoire HTBI primers and Arm-PCR of CDR3 regions were used to build the TCR beta libraries. From the multiplex PCR reads, TCRdb called clonotypes with MiXCR, one entry per CDR3 protein. The table has 400,000 to 650,000 distinct CDR3 sequences, about 16% seen once; the top ten hold around 25%. This sample was also put to use in a study of T cells in Graves' hyperthyroidism and ophthalmopathy. According to that study: Blood samples included most of the expanded thyroid clonotypes exceeding 0.001.

Here the sequenced sample was peripheral blood mononuclear cells (PBMCs), taken at new diagnosis, from a patient treated with antithyroid drugs. This clonotype originated in a woman aged 40 to 65 with Graves disease.

The CDR3 DNA is TGCGCCAGCGGATACACGACAGGAAAAGAGACCCAGTACTTC. Its translation is CASGYTTGKETQYF. The chain uses TRBV10-2 and TRBJ2-5; D is possibly TRBD1 (6 bases). The germline V gene encodes CDR1 WSHSY and CDR2 SAAADI. The CDR3 spans 14 residues. Trimming stripped 8 bases from V and 3 bases from J, with 16 bases between.